Below are 11 T cell receptor beta chains sequenced from a single sample in a study of T cell repertoires in cytomegalovirus infection. TCRdb reprocessed the reads with MiXCR, giving one entry per CDR3 protein. The sample lists some 920,000 distinct CDR3 sequences, around 32% seen once, with 11% to 15% in the top ten. What these receptors recognize is not known. Sample: cultured CD8+ T cells from PBMCs, taken from culture after CMV antigen stimulation. The receptors were sampled from a human donor in good health (CMV status not recorded). Some clones in this sample may be carry-over from other donors' samples.

The J gene is TRBJ1-5, the V gene TRBV5-5; unclear D gene. This CDR3 is built from 15 residues. The V and J ends lost 0 bases and 5 bases respectively, with 12 bases between them. In germline, CDR1 is SGHKS, CDR2 YYEKEE (reference sequence). The CDR3 DNA follows: TGTGCCAGCAGCTTGGTTCGAGGGCCCGATCAGCCCCAGCATTTT. Translated, it gives CASSLVRGPDQPQHF.

V is TRBV12-3 or TRBV12-4 and J is TRBJ1-5; D remains unclear. This CDR3 has 15 amino acids. V dropped 4 bases and J dropped 3 bases, with 13 bases sitting between them. The CDR3 spells CASSSTRVSNQPQHF. The CDR3 DNA is TGTGCCAGCAGTTCTACAAGGGTTTCCAATCAGCCCCAGCATTTT.

V and J are TRBV4-1 and TRBJ2-2; 8 bases align to TRBD1. Germline CDR1 MGHRA, CDR2 YSYEKL. Losses at the gene ends were 0 bases for V and 6 bases for J; bases not matched to a gene: 3. The CDR3 spans 15 residues. In DNA, the CDR3 is TGCGCCAGCAGCCAAGAAACACAGGGGGCCGGGGAGCTGTTTTTT. Protein: CASSQETQGAGELFF.

In this sample, this clonotype turned up a few times. The chain has TRBV12-3 or TRBV12-4 and TRBJ1-5, with 9 positions matching TRBD1. V trimming: 6 bases; J trimming: 9 bases; junction bases outside the gene matches: 12. The CDR3 contains 15 residues. In nucleotides, the CDR3 is TGTGCCAGCAGCCCGGGACAGGGAGGGGGTCGGCCCCAGCATTTT. Amino acids: CASSPGQGGGRPQHF.

This clonotype has ten or more counts. This chain connects TRBV7-2 to TRBJ2-4; a weak D match, TRBD1 (5 bases). Germline values: CDR1 SGHTA, CDR2 FQGNSA. CDR3 length equals 15 residues. V shed 7 bases and J shed 1 base, with 14 bases lying between them. The CDR3 DNA is TGTGCCAGCATCCCTGGGGCTTCGGCCAAAAACATTCAGTACTTC. Translating it yields CASIPGASAKNIQYF.

This clonotype was detected only a few times. The chain has TRBV27 and TRBJ1-2, with D tentatively TRBD1 (5 bases). The CDR3 runs 16 residues. Germline V CDR1 and CDR2: MNHEY, SMNVEV (reference sequence). The V end was cut by 2 bases, the J end by 4 bases, with 17 bases between. The CDR3, as DNA: TGTGCCAGCAGTTTAGCCGGGACGGATTTTCCCTATGGCTACACCTTC. The encoded protein is CASSLAGTDFPYGYTF.

On this clonotype itself: The junction departs from germline at one end; a sequencing error may be responsible. The chain couples TRBV12-3 or TRBV12-4 to TRBJ1-5; D perhaps matches TRBD1 (5 bases). The CDR3 spans 12 residues. The CDR3 here is CVSTEGRQPQHF. The CDR3 nucleotides are TGTGTCAGCACAGAGGGACGGCAGCCCCAGCATTTT.

This clonotype appeared many times. V and J are TRBV7-8 and TRBJ2-6; D unresolved. The V end was cut by 1 base, the J end by 0 bases, with 16 bases between. Germline V gives CDR1 SGHVS, CDR2 FQNEAQ. The CDR3 is 19 amino acids. CDR3 sequence (DNA): TGTGCCAGCAGCTTAGGAAGTCGCTCATCCTACTCTGGGGCCAACGTCCTGACTTTC. Translating it yields CASSLGSRSSYSGANVLTF.

There are many counts of this clonotype. V gene TRBV27 combines with J gene TRBJ2-3, with unresolved D. V lost 4 bases to trimming and J lost 2 bases, with 28 bases between them. Germline V gives CDR1 MNHEY, CDR2 SMNVEV (reference sequence). The CDR3 totals 20 residues. This chain's CDR3 is CASSSRRSPNSRITTDTQYF. CDR3 nucleotides: TGTGCCAGCAGTTCCCGCCGATCTCCAAATAGCCGTATCACCACAGATACGCAGTATTTT.

Concerning this clonotype itself: At one of its ends the junction is not consistent with the germline gene, which may arise from a read error. This chain connects TRBV12-3 or TRBV12-4 to TRBJ2-1; either TRBD1 or TRBD2 may fit D (5 bases each). The CDR3 has 18 amino acids. DNA of the CDR3: TGTGCCAGCAGTTTATCACACCTAATCCGGGACCGGGGCAATGTGCAGTTCTTC. Translated, it gives CASSLSHLIRDRGNVQFF.

In its sample, this clonotype was seen many times. The chain carries TRBV20-1 and TRBJ2-7; 10 bases fit TRBD2. Germline V gene data show CDR1 as DFQATT and CDR2 as SNEGSKA (reference sequence). V shed 4 bases and J 2 bases; nucleotides not matched to a gene: 5. The CDR3 sequence is 14 residues long. CDR3 loop: CSATSGGLPYEQYV. Written as DNA, the CDR3 is TGCAGTGCTACTAGCGGGGGCCTTCCCTACGAGCAGTACGTC.